This entry describes one T cell receptor beta chain. Its antigen is unknown. Base qualities are not provided; no much larger clone lies one nucleotide away. The V end gives up 4 bases and the J end 10 bases, leaving 5 bases in the junction not matched to a gene. The germline V gene supplies CDR1 SGHDT and CDR2 YYEEEE. Measured from the cysteine to the phenylalanine, the CDR3 is 13 residues long. Just the 39-base CDR3 DNA is kept, in frame starting at base 1. These data are taken from a study of shared clonotypes between healthy human individuals (dated by TCRdb to 2018 to 2021). In terms of the full investigation: Three men and two women, aged 18 to 49 years, made up the cohort. Per donor, leukapheresis produced somewhere between about 0.94 and 8.9 billion PBMCs. To estimate repertoire size and how much clonotypes are shared between individuals, the study performed deep sequencing of blood TCR repertoires from 4 to 6 healthy adults. To increase sequencing depth and limit assay-specific biases, different laboratories used diverse techniques to prepare libraries and sequence TCR repertoires. For each donor, three plates each were used for CD4 naive and CD4 memory, two plates were used for CD8 naive, and one plate was used for CD8 memory.

The paper as a whole reports these results and caveats: The genetic and exposure-history diversity represented was limited by the small number of donors. Compared with non-shared clonotypes, clonotypes shared by all four sorted-subset donors had higher generation probabilities. Only blood was sampled, and tissue TCR repertoires likely differ from those in blood. Estimated clonotype richness was generally larger for naive than for memory subsets. Based on pairwise subsampling, the degree of clonotype sharing among donors was expected to be affected by sequencing depth. Even with the large sequencing depth, rarefaction of the sorted-subset datasets indicated that sequencing was incomplete. Approximately 5% of naive CD4, 3.5% of naive CD8, roughly 2.4% of memory CD4, and 0.4% of memory CD8 clonotypes were shared across a few donors.

Healthy HIV-negative adults with no recently reported acute infections or vaccinations were included as donors. Every donor was a Caucasian adult living in Nashville, Tennessee, USA. The CD8 memory samples were a combination of magnetically selected CD45RO+ cells and CCR7-negative CD45RA+ effector memory (TemRA) cells. After blood collection by leukapheresis, PBMCs were isolated using Ficoll-Histopaque density gradient centrifugation and then cryopreserved in the vapor phase of liquid nitrogen. Analytical flow cytometry was used to check the purity and quantity of each magnetically sorted T cell population. From each sorted fraction, genomic DNA was isolated and quantified by UV absorbance on a Nanodrop 2000c. TCR CDR3 regions were amplified from genomic DNA by multiplex PCR using the deep immunoSEQ assay. Genomic DNA extracted from each cell subset was distributed evenly over all wells of several immunoSEQ 96-well plates, and each plate served as one replicate. For sorted subsets, around 200 ng genomic DNA, equal to 30,000 or so T cell genomes, was loaded into each replicate PCR. Purified libraries were measured with a Qubit 3.0 fluorometer, size-checked on a Bioanalyzer 2100, and measured again with the KAPA Library Quantification kit. Every immunoSEQ 96-well plate was sequenced on a separate single-read 150-cycle Illumina NextSeq 550 flow cell. From the authors' description of their analysis: Because the immunoSEQ output included only junctional sequences and no quality scores, the filtering could not be the same as the filtering used for full-length reads. To assign V/J genes and CDR3, sequences were annotated using PyIR, a Python wrapper for IgBLAST v1.9, with IMGT germline references. Reads were filtered out if the reads had weak V/J assignments (E-value above 1e-6), no CDR3, stop codons, out-of-frame junctions, or ambiguous translated residues. A V3J clonotype was defined by an identical inferred V gene, J gene, and CDR3 amino acid sequence. To compute the percentage overlap between repertoires, the number of shared unique clonotypes was divided by the size of the smaller repertoire. RTK rarefaction, the Chao1 estimator, and Recon v2.1 estimates of unobserved clonotypes were used to assess repertoire richness. Generation probabilities were computed with OLGA for all TCRbeta clonotypes obtained by the gDNA method from a few donors. Held by TCRdb, this immuneACCESS table contains in-frame sequences only and omits some clones. Under half of the omission traces to an unresolved V gene where checked; the cause of the rest is unknown. D and trimming come from the DNA, and the V and J calls and clone size come from that table. The table for this sample lists approximately 82,000 clones; 62% of them were counted only once. The top ten hold about 51% of the sample.

The chain links TRBV5-6 with TRBJ2-7; 13 bases in the middle match TRBD2. Sequencing used memory CD8+ T cells sorted from blood. The cell subset or site label of this sample denotes: CD45RO+ cells pooled with CCR7-negative TemRA cells. The clonotype comes from a man under 40 in good health. The CDR3 protein is CASSPGLAGEQYF. The DNA reads TGTGCCAGCAGCCCCGGACTAGCGGGAGAACAGTACTTC.